The next 24 T cell receptor beta chains were all read from a single sample in a study of blood T cell repertoires in COVID-19. Only in-frame clones appear in the TCRdb table, and some are missing; sequencing was by immunoSEQ multiplex PCR. The profile shows about 480,000 clones, 85% to 90% of them singletons. Material for sequencing was PBMCs or T cells enriched from blood (not recorded which). The receptors were gathered from a woman in her thirties or forties who had recovered from COVID-19.

The chain combines TRBV5-1 with TRBJ2-7; D might be TRBD1 (6 bases). The CDR3 sequence is 14 residues long. Germline V gene lookup returns CDR1 SGHRS and CDR2 YFSETQ. V was shortened by 0 bases and J by 4 bases, with 11 bases between the two germline ends. The CDR3 DNA follows: TGCGCCAGCAGCTTGGATGGACAGACTTACGAGCAGTACTTC. Protein: CASSLDGQTYEQYF.

This sequence joins TRBV6-2 or TRBV6-3 and TRBJ1-5; D remains unclear. Between the trimmed V and J ends, which lost 4 bases and 4 bases, there was a span of 11 bases. Germline CDR1 is MNHEY and CDR2 is SVGEGT. This CDR3 comprises 14 residues. The CDR3 sequence: CASSFVRLNQPQHF. The DNA of the CDR3 is TGTGCCAGCAGTTTTGTGCGGCTAAATCAGCCCCAGCATTTT.

The chain links TRBV4-3 to TRBJ2-7; the match to TRBD1 covers 7 bases. The CDR3 has 16 amino acids. The germline V gene encodes CDR1 LGHNA and CDR2 YSLEER. V dropped 0 bases and J dropped 3; count of bases not matched to a gene: 8. CDR3 DNA: TGCGCCAGCAGCCAAGACCTGAGGGGGCCTCTCTACGAGCAGTACTTC. Encoded protein: CASSQDLRGPLYEQYF.

The chain carries TRBV19 and TRBJ1-2; D ambiguous. The CDR3 loop spans 12 amino acids. Between the trimmed V and J ends, which lost 4 bases and 8 bases, there was a span of 11 bases. Germline V gene data show CDR1 as LNHDA and CDR2 as SQIVND (reference sequence). The CDR3 coding sequence is TGTGCCAGTAGTACCCCCTTTGTGGGCTACACCTTC. It is translated as CASSTPFVGYTF. Together with reference TRBV19 and TRBJ1-2, the CDR3 gives the full variable domain: DGGITQSPKYLFRKEGQNVTLSCEQNLNHDAMYWYRQDPGQGLRLIYYSQIVNDFQKGDIAEGYSVSREKKESFPLTVTSAQKNPTAFYLCASSTPFVGYTFGSGTRLTVV.

The CDR3 spells CASSILGTEGETQYF. The CDR3 nucleotides are TGTGCCAGTAGTATATTAGGGACAGAGGGGGAGACCCAGTACTTC. This chain links TRBV19 with TRBJ2-5; 7 bases fit TRBD1. The ends lost 2 bases at V and 5 bases at J; junction bases unmatched: 8. This CDR3 comprises 15 residues. Germline CDR1 is LNHDA and CDR2 is SQIVND (reference sequence). Looking up the rest from reference TRBV19 and TRBJ2-5 gives the full variable domain: DGGITQSPKYLFRKEGQNVTLSCEQNLNHDAMYWYRQDPGQGLRLIYYSQIVNDFQKGDIAEGYSVSREKKESFPLTVTSAQKNPTAFYLCASSILGTEGETQYFGPGTRLLVL.

The V and J genes are TRBV5-1 and TRBJ1-2, with a tentative D call TRBD1 (5 bases). CDR1 is SGHRS and CDR2 is YFSETQ in the germline V gene. V lost 2 bases, J lost 6 bases, and 17 bases lay in between. There are 15 residues in the CDR3. The CDR3 loop reads CASSFTAGPSNGYTF. In DNA, the CDR3 is TGCGCCAGCAGCTTTACGGCGGGGCCCTCCAATGGCTACACCTTC.

V usage is TRBV5-1 and J usage is TRBJ2-1; unclear D gene. This CDR3 comprises 16 residues. V lost 0 bases, J lost 0 bases, and 10 bases lay in between. CDR1 and CDR2 from the germline V gene are SGHRS and YFSETQ. The DNA of the CDR3 is TGCGCCAGCAGCTTGGACCCGAAGAGCTCCTACAATGAGCAGTTCTTC. Protein product: CASSLDPKSSYNEQFF.

V usage is TRBV7-9 and J usage is TRBJ2-7; D is undetermined. The ends were cut back, 4 bases at V and 6 bases at J, with 16 bases in the middle. This CDR3 has 14 amino acids. CDR1 and CDR2 (germline): SEHNR, FQNEAQ (reference sequence). CDR3 DNA: TGTGCCAGCAGCTCCCCCCCGGGTTTGGGCGAGCAGTACTTC. Protein sequence: CASSSPPGLGEQYF.

V usage is TRBV6-6 and J usage is TRBJ1-1; no clear D gene. The CDR3 contains 14 residues. Germline V gene data show CDR1 as MNHNY and CDR2 as SVGAGI (reference sequence). The ends were cut back, 2 bases at V and 1 base at J, with 8 bases in the middle. The CDR3 here is CASSYPTPNTEAFF. In nucleotides, the CDR3 is TGTGCCAGCAGTTACCCGACACCGAACACTGAAGCTTTCTTT.

The rearrangement links TRBV10-3 to TRBJ1-2; D is unresolved. In germline, CDR1 is ENHRY, CDR2 SYGVKD. The V gene lost 6 bases and the J gene lost 8 bases, with 16 bases spanning the gap. This CDR3 contains 13 residues. The CDR3 DNA sequence: TGTGCCATCAGCGATCTAACGGTTCGGGGCTACACCTTC. It codes for CAISDLTVRGYTF.

The rearrangement uses TRBV24-1 and TRBJ2-3; 10 nucleotides agree with TRBD2. V shed 2 bases and J 2 bases; nucleotides not matched to a gene: 3. The CDR3 loop spans 16 amino acids. Per germline, CDR1 KGHDR and CDR2 SFDVKD. The CDR3 is CATSDSLAGHTDTQYF. CDR3 sequence (DNA): TGTGCCACCAGTGATTCACTAGCGGGACACACAGATACGCAGTATTTT.

The rearrangement joins TRBV5-1 to TRBJ1-1, with TRBD1 as a possible D gene (6 bases). Germline-derived CDR1 and CDR2 are SGHRS and YFSETQ. The germline V and J ends were trimmed by 0 bases and 4 bases, with 16 bases remaining between them. The CDR3 totals 16 residues. In DNA form, the CDR3 reads TGCGCCAGCAGCTTGGAAGTTCGGGGGGGCGGCACTGAAGCTTTCTTT. As protein: CASSLEVRGGGTEAFF.

This sequence joins TRBV10-1 and TRBJ2-1; 7 nucleotides match TRBD2. V lost 0 bases and J lost 3; bases outside the gene matches: 2. The germline V gene encodes CDR1 WNHNN and CDR2 SYGVQD (reference sequence). This CDR3 is built from 15 residues. DNA of the CDR3: TGCGCCAGCAGTGAGTCCTCGGGGGGCTACAATGAGCAGTTCTTC. Amino acids: CASSESSGGYNEQFF.

The V gene is TRBV5-1, the J gene TRBJ1-2; 10 bases match TRBD1. This CDR3 region has 15 residues. The trim removed 2 bases at V and 2 bases at J, leaving 3 bases unmatched. The germline CDR1 and CDR2 sequences are SGHRS and YFSETQ. CDR3 loop: CASSLRTGGNYGYTF. CDR3 DNA: TGCGCCAGCAGCTTAAGGACAGGGGGAAACTATGGCTACACCTTC.

The chain links TRBV13 to TRBJ1-1; 8 bases match TRBD1. The CDR3 covers 14 residues. Germline V gene sequence: CDR1 PRHDT, CDR2 FYEKMQ (reference sequence). V lost 5 bases and J lost 7; bases outside the gene matches: 9. Here the CDR3 reads CASSLRTGPGEAFF. DNA of the CDR3: TGTGCCAGCAGCCTGAGGACAGGGCCGGGTGAAGCTTTCTTT.

The J gene is TRBJ1-1, the V gene TRBV28; 9 bases match TRBD1. V shed 5 bases and J 3 bases; nucleotides not matched to a gene: 4. The germline V gene has CDR1 MDHEN and CDR2 SYDVKM. The CDR3 length is 14 residues. The CDR3 spells CASSPGQGYTEAFF. The CDR3 coding sequence is TGTGCCAGCAGTCCAGGACAGGGGTACACTGAAGCTTTCTTT.

The genes are TRBV7-9 and TRBJ2-7; 10 bases are shared with TRBD1. Germline CDR1 reads SEHNR; CDR2 reads FQNEAQ (reference sequence). Trimming took 10 bases from V and 6 from J; bases not matched to a gene: 3. The CDR3 is made up of 11 amino acids. CDR3 nucleotides: TGTGCCACGGACAGGGGGGGCGAGCAGTACTTC. Translation: CATDRGGEQYF.

The rearrangement joins TRBV2 to TRBJ1-2; TRBD1 aligns across 12 bases. The V gene's germline CDR1 is SNHLY and CDR2 FYNNEI. The CDR3 has 14 residues. J gave up 6 bases and V 8 bases, and 7 bases lay outside the gene matches. CDR3 in amino acids: CASPPGQGANGYTF. The CDR3 DNA follows: TGTGCCAGCCCACCGGGACAGGGGGCGAATGGCTACACCTTC.

The chain combines TRBV3-1 (or the pseudogene TRBV3-2) with TRBJ2-1; D is unresolved. V was pared by 5 bases and J by 4 bases, with 9 bases between. The CDR3 loop spans 13 amino acids. The germline V gene has CDR1 LGHDT and CDR2 YNNKEL (reference sequence). CDR3: CASSFDSYNEQFF. The CDR3 DNA is TGTGCCAGCAGCTTCGACTCGTACAATGAGCAGTTCTTC.

This chain links TRBV5-1 with TRBJ2-5; D not certain. Germline CDR1 is SGHRS and CDR2 is YFSETQ. This CDR3 contains 13 residues. Trimming took 4 bases from V and 3 from J, leaving 10 bases between them. In DNA, the CDR3 is TGCGCCAGCAGCAGAGGTGGAGAAGAGACCCAGTACTTC. Protein: CASSRGGEETQYF. Filled out from reference TRBV5-1 and TRBJ2-5, the complete variable domain reads KAGVTQTPRYLIKTRGQQVTLSCSPISGHRSVSWYQQTPGQGLQFLFEYFSETQRNKGNFPGRFSGRQFSNSRSEMNVSTLELGDSALYLCASSRGGEETQYFGPGTRLLVL.

This clone was seen many times. The rearrangement joins TRBV7-2 to TRBJ2-7; 11 positions match TRBD2. V lost 4 bases, J lost 2 bases, and 4 bases stayed unmatched. Germline assignment: CDR1 SGHTA and CDR2 FQGNSA. The CDR3 loop spans 15 amino acids. DNA for the CDR3: TGTGCCAGCAGCTCTACGGGACTAGCGGCCTACGAGCAGTACTTC. Translating it yields CASSSTGLAAYEQYF.

A single count supports this clone. The chain combines TRBV6-5 with TRBJ2-7; weak D call: TRBD1 (6 bases). CDR3 length: 13 residues. V lost 2 bases, J lost 6 bases, and 11 bases lay in between. Germline values: CDR1 MNHEY, CDR2 SVGAGI. In DNA, the CDR3 is TGTGCCAGCAGTTACGCCTACAGGGCCGAGCAGTACTTC. It yields the protein CASSYAYRAEQYF.

This chain links TRBV29-1 with TRBJ1-5; TRBD1 is a possible D gene (5 bases). Germline V gene sequence: CDR1 SQVTM, CDR2 ANQGSEA. V lost 5 bases, J lost 3 bases, and 14 bases lay in between. The CDR3 spans 14 residues. This CDR3 reads CSVWGGTNNQPQHF. Here the CDR3 DNA reads TGCAGCGTTTGGGGAGGGACGAACAATCAGCCCCAGCATTTT.

This clone was observed a single time. J is TRBJ1-3 and V is TRBV3-1 (or the pseudogene TRBV3-2); no clear D. The CDR3 is 15 residues long. Germline V gives CDR1 LGHDT, CDR2 YNNKEL (reference sequence). V was pared by 0 bases and J by 1 base, with 7 bases between. The CDR3 loop reads CASSQESVSGNTIYF. The CDR3, as DNA: TGTGCCAGCAGCCAAGAGTCAGTTTCTGGAAACACCATATATTTT.